This T cell receptor (beta chain) was sequenced during a study of beta chain features in type 1 diabetes. As every portion of the isolated RNA was reverse transcribed, the sequencing read expressed TCRB transcripts. TCRdb's table, derived via immunoSEQ multiplex PCR, lists solely in-frame clones and lacks some. This table has about 900,000 clones, 15% to 20% appearing once. Via the markers CD45RO/CCR7/CD25/CD127/CD95/CD27, stem cell-like memory, regulatory, central memory and naive CD4+ cells were sorted. The CDR3 length is 18 residues. Points from the study as a whole: The study found moderately but significantly shorter TCRB CDR3s in all four CD4+ subsets of Type 1 diabetes patients.

Concerning this clone itself: The antigen is unknown.

The clonotype originates from a woman younger than 35 in good health. This sequence joins TRBV21-1 and TRBJ2-4; the table's TRBD1 call for D was not verified on the DNA. TRBV21-1 represents a pseudogene. The sample was naive CD4+ T cells from blood. In DNA, the CDR3 is TGTGCCGGAACACTTCGGGACAGGCCCCCTTTAGCCAAAAACATTCAGTACTTC. Residues: CAGTLRDRPPLAKNIQYF.